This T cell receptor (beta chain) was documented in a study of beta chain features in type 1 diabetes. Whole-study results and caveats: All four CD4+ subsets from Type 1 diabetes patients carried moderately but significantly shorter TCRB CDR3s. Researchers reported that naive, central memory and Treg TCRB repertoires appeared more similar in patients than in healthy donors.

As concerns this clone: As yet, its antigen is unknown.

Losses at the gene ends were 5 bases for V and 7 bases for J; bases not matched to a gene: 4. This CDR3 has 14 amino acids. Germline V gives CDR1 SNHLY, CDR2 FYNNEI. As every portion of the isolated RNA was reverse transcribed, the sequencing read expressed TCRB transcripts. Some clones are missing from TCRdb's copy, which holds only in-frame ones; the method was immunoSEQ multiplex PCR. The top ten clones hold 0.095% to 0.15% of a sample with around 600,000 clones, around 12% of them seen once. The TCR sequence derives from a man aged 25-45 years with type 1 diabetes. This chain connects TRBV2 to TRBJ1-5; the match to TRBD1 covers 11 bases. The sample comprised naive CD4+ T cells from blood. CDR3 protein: CASSWTGGLQPQHF. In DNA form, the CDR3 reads TGTGCCAGCAGTTGGACAGGGGGCTTACAGCCCCAGCATTTT.